This T cell receptor (beta chain) was documented in a study of Graves' ophthalmopathy and Graves' hyperthyroidism. Newly diagnosed, the hyperthyroidism patients had under 2 months' duration and were aged 18 to 65. Losses at the gene ends were 5 bases for V and 7 bases for J; bases not matched to a gene: 6. CDR1 is MNHEY and CDR2 is SVGAGI in the germline V gene. The CDR3 is 13 amino acids. This clonotype was picked up many times. The antigen remains unidentified. Amplification of TCR beta CDR3 regions used RNA transcripts. RT-PCR was first run with HTBI primers, then multiplex PCR in a second round. TCRdb called the multiplex PCR reads again in MiXCR, with one record for every CDR3 protein. The table lists about 1.2 million distinct CDR3 sequences, roughly 35% of them singletons, with 11% in the top ten. General study findings and limits: Among expanded thyroid clonotypes above 0.001 frequency, most also occurred in blood.

Sample: peripheral blood or thyroid tissue (not recorded which). This chain connects TRBV6-5 to TRBJ1-2; 8 nucleotides align to TRBD1. The origin of this receptor is an adult man with Graves' hyperthyroidism. CDR3 nucleotide sequence: TGTGCCAGCAGTCCCGGACAGGGTATTGGCTACACCTTC. It specifies CASSPGQGIGYTF.